A selection of T cell receptor beta chains follows, all from one sample in a study of Tregs in tolerant kidney transplant recipients. Libraries were prepared by immunoSEQ multiplex PCR; TCRdb keeps only in-frame clonotypes and omits some of them. In the table there are about 83,000 clones, 95% to 98% of which are singletons. Sequences were derived from CD4+ T cells from blood, sampled before the transplant. These receptors were collected from a human donor who received a combined kidney and bone marrow transplant. Each CDR3 is given with its conserved first and last residue. D genes are given only for firm matches. Clone size is given for some rows only: seen once, a few or many times, or a class if the clone is expanded.

14	-	TRBV5-1	TRBJ1-1	-	CASSLGTSGIEAFF
15	-	TRBV14	TRBJ2-7	-	CASSQDPQNSYEQYF
18	once	TRBV7-6	TRBJ2-2	TRBD2	CASSSLAGSAANTGELFF
15	-	TRBV2	TRBJ1-4	-	CASSIRTGINEKLFF
14	-	TRBV6-1	TRBJ1-2	-	CASTVDTGRYGYTF
13	-	TRBV29-1	TRBJ1-1	-	CSVEGQKNTEAFF
16	-	TRBV9	TRBJ2-1	-	CASSPQGLFSYNEQFF
15	-	TRBV19	TRBJ2-3	-	CASSRSSGHQYTQYF
16	-	TRBV4-2	TRBJ2-1	TRBD2	CASSGTSGRSYNEQFF
16	-	TRBV13	TRBJ2-7	TRBD2	CASSLQLAGESHEQYF
16	-	TRBV7-2	TRBJ2-5	-	CASSLVRFLSGETQYF
18	-	TRBV11-3	TRBJ1-1	TRBD1	CASSLAHTGGSDYTEAFF
14	-	TRBV5-8	TRBJ2-6	-	CASSRRTGANVLTF
14	-	TRBV7-2	TRBJ1-1	-	CASSLRGRKTEAFF
14	-	TRBV28	TRBJ2-3	TRBD2	CASCGGVGTDTQYF
14	-	TRBV5-1	TRBJ1-1	TRBD1	CASSSGQGSFEAFF
16	-	TRBV7-2	TRBJ2-2	TRBD2	CASSLLAGPYTGELFF
15	-	TRBV28	TRBJ2-7	TRBD2	CASSSPSGGSYEQYF
15	-	TRBV4-1	TRBJ1-5	-	CASSPLGGSNQPQHF
12	-	TRBV30	TRBJ2-2	-	CAWSVHVGELFF
16	-	TRBV10-3	TRBJ2-2	-	CAISGQVGGYNGELFF
15	-	TRBV14	TRBJ1-2	-	CASSQENGMIYGYTF
10	-	TRBV5-5	TRBJ2-5	-	CASYSSTQYF
16	once	TRBV18	TRBJ2-7	TRBD1	CASSPLPGQGPLGQYF
14	-	TRBV4-1	TRBJ2-3	TRBD2	CASSQVTSADTQYF
14	-	TRBV30	TRBJ1-6	-	CAWSVSGVNSPLHF
16	-	TRBV12-1	TRBJ2-2	-	CARRAAGQSNTGELFF
15	-	TRBV5-4	TRBJ1-5	TRBD1	CASSLDQGAHQPQHF
15	once	TRBV5-1	TRBJ1-1	-	CASSLEHRGNTEAFF
15	-	TRBV5-1	TRBJ2-1	-	CASSLRRSSYNEQFF
13	once	TRBV2	TRBJ1-1	-	CASSTSLNTEAFF
14	-	TRBV7-9	TRBJ1-2	TRBD1	CASSHRDRVYGYTF
15	-	TRBV5-4	TRBJ2-3	-	CASSSPRRGADTQYF
15	once	TRBV25-1	TRBJ1-6	-	CASSEGQSYNSPLHF
14	-	TRBV14	TRBJ1-1	-	CASSQFLGDTEAFF
19	-	TRBV15	TRBJ1-1	TRBD1	CATSRSTGGFGNMNTEAFF
16	-	TRBV10-3	TRBJ1-5	-	CAISESRERGNQPQHF
15	-	TRBV19	TRBJ2-4	-	CASSNYRLAKNIQYF
12	-	TRBV21-1	TRBJ2-7	-	CASSKGVYEQYF
13	-	TRBV14	TRBJ1-2	-	CASSPRATYGYTF
14	-	TRBV30	TRBJ2-7	TRBD1	CAWSVGQGTGEQYF
17	-	TRBV19	TRBJ2-3	TRBD1	CASSIPPGQEKTDTQYF
15	-	TRBV30	TRBJ1-2	-	CAWSPRGGRNYGYTF
15	-	TRBV5-1	TRBJ2-1	-	CASSLDTRGFNEQFF
18	-	TRBV21-1	TRBJ2-7	-	CASSPHRDRGDTRYEQYF
15	-	TRBV6-5	TRBJ1-3	-	CASSYSGPSGNTIYF
13	-	TRBV30	TRBJ1-6	TRBD1	CAWSPDRPSPLHF
17	-	TRBV29-1	TRBJ2-2	TRBD2	CSVERMGLAGVTGELFF
13	-	TRBV30	TRBJ1-4	TRBD1	CAWTRGLGEKLFF
14	-	TRBV6-6	TRBJ1-4	-	CASSYLPPNEKLFF
16	-	TRBV7-2	TRBJ1-3	TRBD1	CASSLAGTGIRNTIYF
14	-	TRBV2	TRBJ1-6	-	CASSLYINNSPLHF
11	-	TRBV6-5	TRBJ2-1	TRBD1	CASNRGNEQFF
14	-	TRBV25-1	TRBJ2-7	-	CASSLWGDRYEQYF
16	-	TRBV19	TRBJ1-6	TRBD1	CASSKGRDRSNSPLHF
16	-	TRBV4-3	TRBJ1-2	TRBD1	CASSQEGTGMYNGYTF
14	-	TRBV2	TRBJ2-3	-	CASRQITGADTQYF